The 8 T cell receptor beta chains given below trace back to one sample, sequenced in a study of Graves' ophthalmopathy and Graves' hyperthyroidism. Amplification from RNA transcripts yielded the TCR beta CDR3 regions. Amplification began with first-round RT-PCR using HTBI primers, then second-round multiplex PCR was performed. TCRdb fed the multiplex PCR reads into MiXCR, producing one record per CDR3 protein. The sample holds about 700,000 distinct CDR3 sequences, roughly 40% seen once. Sequenced input: peripheral blood. All receptors derive from an adult man with Graves' ophthalmopathy.

In its sample, this clonotype was seen many times. The rearrangement links TRBV29-1 to TRBJ1-2, with 7 bases identical to TRBD1. Germline V lookup: CDR1 SQVTM, CDR2 ANQGSEA. The CDR3 contains 11 residues. The V and J ends lost 8 bases and 4 bases, in that order; junction bases with no gene match: 4. CDR3 nucleotides: TGCAGCAGAGGGACAGCCTATGGCTACACCTTC. Translating it yields CSRGTAYGYTF.

The CDR3 DNA sequence: TGTGCCAGGACTACTACCCGTTCGGAGACCCAGTACTTC. Encoded protein: CARTTTRSETQYF. The V call is TRBV2, the J call TRBJ2-5; TRBD2 might be the D (5 bases). V was shortened by 9 bases and J by 5 bases, with 16 bases between the two germline ends. The CDR3 loop spans 13 amino acids. Germline lookup yields CDR1 SNHLY and CDR2 FYNNEI. The whole variable domain, filled in from reference TRBV2 and TRBJ2-5, reads EPEVTQTPSHQVTQMGQEVILRCVPISNHLYFYWYRQILGQKVEFLVSFYNNEISEKSEIFDDQFSVERPDGSNFTLKIRSTKLEDSAMYFCARTTTRSETQYFGPGTRLLVL.

This clonotype was counted ten times or more. The V gene is TRBV15, the J gene TRBJ1-1, with D hard to call. Trimming cost V 6 bases and J 7 bases, with 15 bases left between them. This CDR3 region has 13 residues. Germline V lookup: CDR1 LNHNV, CDR2 YYDKDF (reference sequence). This CDR3 is CATRIPPTVEAFF. CDR3 in DNA: TGTGCCACCAGGATCCCGCCCACGGTTGAAGCTTTCTTT.

This clonotype was detected only a few times. The chain links TRBV20-1 to TRBJ1-2; no clear D. CDR3 length equals 15 residues. Trimming pared 0 bases from V and 4 bases from J, leaving 15 bases between. The germline CDR1 and CDR2 sequences are DFQATT and SNEGSKA (reference sequence). CDR3 protein: CSARDLGPPGYGYTF. In nucleotides, the CDR3 is TGCAGTGCTAGAGATCTCGGCCCCCCGGGCTATGGCTACACCTTC.

This clonotype was observed many times. The CDR3: CASSLAVAGNQPQHF. CDR3 nucleotide sequence: TGTGCCAGCAGCTTAGCGGTGGCGGGCAATCAGCCCCAGCATTTT. J is TRBJ1-5 and V is TRBV7-8; D is unclear. The germline V gene encodes CDR1 SGHVS and CDR2 FQNEAQ. The CDR3 runs 15 residues. V was clipped by 0 bases and J by 2 bases, with 8 bases between them.

This clonotype has just a few counts. The chain employs TRBV7-9 and TRBJ1-4; 10 nucleotides line up with TRBD1. V gave up 5 bases and J gave up 4 bases; unmatched junction bases: 7. This CDR3 is built from 16 residues. Germline CDR1 reads SEHNR; CDR2 reads FQNEAQ (reference sequence). The DNA for the CDR3 is TGTGCCAGCAGCCCCCCCAGGACAGGGGGTAATGAAAAACTGTTTTTT. Translated: CASSPPRTGGNEKLFF. Full variable domain (outside the CDR3, taken from reference TRBV7-9 and TRBJ1-4): DTGVSQNPRHKITKRGQNVTFRCDPISEHNRLYWYRQTLGQGPEFLTYFQNEAQLEKSRLLSDRFSAERPKGSFSTLEIQRTEQGDSAMYLCASSPPRTGGNEKLFFGSGTQLSVL.

This clonotype was seen many times. The chain combines TRBV7-9 with TRBJ1-1, with unresolved D. Germline V gene lookup returns CDR1 SEHNR and CDR2 FQNEAQ (reference sequence). The ends were cut back, 0 bases at V and 1 base at J, with 6 bases in the middle. This CDR3 spans 14 amino acids. CDR3 region: CASSLAAANTEAFF. DNA for the CDR3: TGTGCCAGCAGCTTAGCGGCGGCGAACACTGAAGCTTTCTTT.

The V and J genes are TRBV12-3 or TRBV12-4 and TRBJ1-6; a weak D match, TRBD1 (5 bases). V lost 3 bases, J lost 8 bases, and 14 bases lay in between. This CDR3 has 15 residues. The CDR3 DNA reads as TGTGCCAGCAGTTTCGGGGGGAGTCTGGATTCACCCCTCCACTTT. This translates into CASSFGGSLDSPLHF.